One sample yielded the 15 T cell receptor beta chains listed below, sequenced in a study of blood T cells in healthy people across ages. The authors ran a second PCR of 7 to 11 cycles using a sample-barcoded 5' primer and a J-beta primer mix. TCRdb re-called the 5' RACE reads through MiXCR, storing one row per CDR3 protein. This table has about 800,000 distinct CDR3 sequences, around half appearing once. Material for sequencing was blood. Receptors were obtained from an older man in good health.

This clonotype was seen once. A much larger clone sits a single nucleotide away, making a read error possible. This chain links TRBV3-1 with TRBJ2-7; D is tentatively TRBD1 or TRBD2 (6 bases each). CDR3 length: 14 residues. CDR1 is LGHDT and CDR2 is YNNKEL in the germline V gene (reference sequence). V was trimmed by 7 bases and J by 6 bases, leaving 19 bases between them. CDR3 residues: CASTSTRGAVEQYF. As DNA, the CDR3 is TGTGCCAGCACCTCAACGAGGGGGGCTGTCGAGCAGTACTTC.

This clonotype was seen more than once but under ten times. This chain uses TRBV27 with TRBJ2-3, with 9 bases that match TRBD1. With V trimmed by 1 base and J by 4 bases, 6 bases remained unmatched. This CDR3 has 16 residues. Germline V gene lookup returns CDR1 MNHEY and CDR2 SMNVEV (reference sequence). CDR3 region: CASSLLGQGHSDTQYF. DNA for the CDR3: TGTGCCAGCAGTTTATTGGGACAGGGACATTCAGATACGCAGTATTTT.

This clonotype was picked up a small number of times. The CDR3 nucleotides are TGTGCCAGCAGGGGACTAGCGGGTGAGCAGTTCTTC. This translates into CASRGLAGEQFF. This chain connects TRBV2 to TRBJ2-1; 12 nucleotides align to TRBD2. Germline V CDR1 and CDR2: SNHLY, FYNNEI. This CDR3 contains 12 residues. The ends lost 6 bases at V and 9 bases at J; junction bases unmatched: 0.

This clonotype has a count of ten or more. V and J are TRBV7-2 and TRBJ2-3; 9 bases line up with TRBD2. V gave up 5 bases and J gave up 6 bases; unmatched junction bases: 6. Germline CDR1 reads SGHTA; CDR2 reads FQGNSA. The CDR3 is 14 amino acids. CDR3 sequence reads: CASSPYSGSDTQYF. DNA of the CDR3: TGTGCCAGCAGCCCCTATAGCGGGAGTGATACGCAGTATTTT.

This clonotype was detected only a few times. This chain joins TRBV30 and TRBJ1-5; 8 nucleotides align to TRBD1. This CDR3 contains 16 residues. The germline V gene has CDR1 GTSNPN and CDR2 SVGIG (reference sequence). J was trimmed by 4 bases and V by 3 bases; bases with no gene match: 11. The CDR3 loop reads CAWRGRGLGGNQPQHF. The CDR3 DNA reads as TGTGCCTGGAGGGGCAGGGGGCTCGGAGGGAATCAGCCCCAGCATTTT.

The chain has TRBV13 and TRBJ2-7, with D possibly matching TRBD1 (6 bases). Looked up from germline, CDR1 is PRHDT and CDR2 is FYEKMQ (reference sequence). V was shortened by 5 bases and J by 7 bases, with 18 bases between the two germline ends. The CDR3 contains 14 residues. The CDR3 sequence is CASSPTGRGKEQYF. The CDR3 DNA reads as TGTGCCAGCAGCCCGACGGGCAGGGGAAAAGAGCAGTACTTC. Filled out from reference TRBV13 and TRBJ2-7, the complete variable domain reads AAGVIQSPRHLIKEKRETATLKCYPIPRHDTVYWYQQGPGQDPQFLISFYEKMQSDKGSIPDRFSAQQFSDYHSELNMSSLELGDSALYFCASSPTGRGKEQYFGPGTRLTVT.

The V and J genes are TRBV5-1 and TRBJ1-2, with D possibly TRBD1 on 5 matching bases. Germline V lookup: CDR1 SGHRS, CDR2 YFSETQ. V was cut by 5 bases and J by 1 base, with 9 bases left in between. This CDR3 has 13 residues. The CDR3 DNA is TGCGCCAGCAGACCCGACAGTAACTATGGCTACACCTTC. Protein product: CASRPDSNYGYTF.

The chain combines TRBV10-2 with TRBJ2-7; D gene uncertain. The length of the CDR3 is 14 residues. Germline CDR1 is WSHSY and CDR2 is SAAADI. The ends were cut back, 4 bases at V and 0 bases at J, with 10 bases in the middle. The CDR3, as DNA: TGCGCCAGCAGTGTACAGTTAGACTCCTACGAGCAGTACTTC. It translates to CASSVQLDSYEQYF.

This clonotype was seen repeatedly, ten times or more. J is TRBJ2-3 and V is TRBV2, with TRBD2 matching over 7 bases. Trimming at V came to 11 bases and at J to 0 bases, leaving 17 bases not matched to a gene. The CDR3 totals 17 residues. Looked up from germline, CDR1 is SNHLY and CDR2 is FYNNEI. The CDR3 coding sequence is TGTGCCGGAAATCGGGCTAGCGGACGAACTAGCACAGATACGCAGTATTTT. Its protein is CAGNRASGRTSTDTQYF.

The chain uses TRBV7-6 and TRBJ2-5; 11 nucleotides line up with TRBD1. CDR1 is SGHVS, CDR2 FNYEAQ, per germline. The CDR3 loop spans 17 amino acids. J gave up 4 bases and V 2 bases, and 9 bases lay outside the gene matches. This chain's CDR3 is CASSLIFLGQGGETQYF. As DNA, the CDR3 is TGTGCCAGCAGCTTAATCTTCTTGGGACAGGGGGGAGAGACCCAGTACTTC.

The chain uses TRBV20-1 and TRBJ2-5; D uncertain. The tail of the sequence fits TRBJ2-7 better, so the J call may be wrong. Germline V gene sequence: CDR1 DFQATT, CDR2 SNEGSKA (reference sequence). The CDR3 has 14 amino acids. The CDR3 nucleotides are TGCAGTGCTAGACTAAGGGCAGAGACTTCCGAGCAGTACTTC. As protein: CSARLRAETSEQYF.

The J gene is TRBJ2-5, the V gene TRBV20-1, with D possibly matching TRBD2 (5 bases). The V gene lost 3 bases and the J gene lost 4 bases, with 9 bases spanning the gap. The V gene's germline CDR1 is DFQATT and CDR2 SNEGSKA (reference sequence). This CDR3 has 12 residues. In nucleotides, the CDR3 is TGCAGTGCTAGGGACTCCTTAGAGACCCAGTACTTC. Translated: CSARDSLETQYF.

V gene TRBV5-1 combines with J gene TRBJ2-1; D is unclear. V was shortened by 4 bases and J by 6 bases, with 8 bases between the two germline ends. The germline CDR1 and CDR2 sequences are SGHRS and YFSETQ. The CDR3 has 12 amino acids. The CDR3 spells CASSPFANEQFF. The DNA for the CDR3 is TGCGCCAGCAGCCCCTTTGCCAATGAGCAGTTCTTC.

In regard to this clonotype: At one boundary the junction diverges from the germline segment, which might be a read error. The chain uses TRBV29-1 and TRBJ2-1, with 7 bases matching TRBD2. Germline V lookup: CDR1 SQVTM, CDR2 ANQGSEA. The CDR3 has 12 residues. The CDR3 sequence is CSVGGGYNGQFF. In nucleotides, the CDR3 is TGCAGCGTTGGCGGGGGTTACAATGGGCAGTTCTTC.

This chain connects TRBV27 to TRBJ2-3, with 9 nucleotides matching TRBD2. The germline V gene has CDR1 MNHEY and CDR2 SMNVEV (reference sequence). This CDR3 spans 16 amino acids. Trimming cost V 2 bases and J 2 bases; bases outside gene matches: 5. This CDR3 is CASSLLLAGNTDTQYF. DNA of the CDR3: TGTGCCAGCAGTTTACTTCTAGCGGGAAACACAGATACGCAGTATTTT.